This record concerns one TCR beta chain sequence. Its antigen is not yet known. The input lacks base qualities; no much larger clone sits a single base away. The sample belongs to a study of blood T cell repertoires in COVID-19 (dated by TCRdb to the early 2020s). Concerning the study at large: The collaborator samples originated in the United States, Italy and Spain and spanned the acute and convalescent phases of COVID-19. The prospective study material was composed of cDNA or gDNA derived from T cells, B-cell-depleted T cells, or PBMCs. The dataset comprised deeply sampled blood TCRbeta repertoires from subjects exposed to, actively infected with, or recovered from COVID-19. The repertoires were released in a freely available public database intended as a resource for research on the immune response to SARS-CoV-2. The samples were drawn from two sources: the first 160 participants of the ongoing ImmuneRACE study, and approximately 1,300 subjects contributed by 6 global collaborators. The sample metadata nearly always contained a de-identified subject ID, COVID-19 status, age in years and sex. Where HLA class I and class II types were available, the types were taken from metadata supplied by the sample provider, not from assay-based typing.

At one collaborating source in Seattle, patients were enrolled during active infection and were followed longitudinally through the course of disease. Collaborating institutions collected whole blood in K2EDTA tubes following their own protocols. For TCRbeta analysis, collaborators shipped samples in one of three forms: frozen whole blood, isolated PBMCs, or DNA extracted from either of those sample types. Study-wide findings and limitations: The amount of clinical and demographic metadata varied by source and participant and was provided uncurated.

TCRbeta CDR3 regions were amplified from genomic DNA using the immunoSEQ Assay, a bias-controlled multiplex PCR. Per the original workflow: The number of nucleated cells in each sample was estimated by amplification of reference gene primers within the assay. To quantify the absolute abundance of each unique TCRbeta CDR3 rearrangement, sequence reads were collapsed and filtered. For each sample, productive Simpson clonality was calculated by taking the square root of Simpson's diversity index across productive rearrangements. TCRdb carries this immuneACCESS record with in-frame sequences only. Its versions omit some clonotypes, under half of them owing to an unresolved V gene in the studies checked, with the rest unexplained. That table is the source of V, J and clone size, and D and trimming were worked out from the DNA. This sample has under 450,000 clones in its table, and around nine tenths of those were observed once. The ten largest clones add up to 1.5% to 1.7% of the sample.

Looking up the germline V gene (reference sequence) yields CDR1 LGHDT and CDR2 YNNKEL. The CDR3 runs 16 residues from the cysteine to the phenylalanine. The entry retains the CDR3 DNA only, 48 bases that are in frame from base 1. V ends up 4 bases short and J 3 bases short, with an unmatched junction base count of 4. Sequencing was carried out using peripheral blood. Recombination linked TRBV3-1 (or the pseudogene TRBV3-2) to TRBJ2-3; TRBD2 matches 13 bases in the middle. The TCR originated in a middle-aged woman with COVID-19, enrolled during active disease. The nucleotides are TGTGCCAGCAGCCGCCGACTAGCGGGGGGAACAGATACGCAGTATTTT. Translated, this is CASSRRLAGGTDTQYF.